The 20 T cell receptor beta chains listed next were all sequenced from one sample in a study of immune evolution from preneoplasia to lung adenocarcinoma. Sequencing was performed with immunoSEQ multiplex PCR; in TCRdb, only in-frame clones are kept and a portion is missing. The table includes more than 850 clones, over 75% detected once. The sequenced sample was FFPE tissue from an adenomatous hyperplasia lung lesion. Documented subset: atypical adenomatous hyperplasia (AAH), lung preneoplasia. These receptors were obtained from a person aged 55-80 years with lung adenocarcinoma.

This clone was counted only a few times. This rearrangement joins TRBV6-5 to TRBJ2-3; D may be TRBD2 (5 bases). This CDR3 is 16 amino acids long. V lost 0 bases and J 4 bases, leaving 14 bases between the germline ends. The germline CDR1 and CDR2 sequences are MNHEY and SVGAGI. The CDR3 region is CASSYSIPPGSDTQYF. Here the CDR3 DNA reads TGTGCCAGCAGTTACTCGATCCCCCCGGGGTCAGATACGCAGTATTTT.

V usage is TRBV7-3 and J usage is TRBJ2-5, with D perhaps TRBD1 (5 bases). Per the germline V gene, CDR1 is SGHTA and CDR2 is FQGTGA. CDR3 length equals 14 residues. Trimming took off 7 bases at V and 1 base at J, with 13 bases between the two ends. The CDR3 region is CASKGALPQETQYF. As DNA, the CDR3 is TGTGCCAGCAAAGGGGCACTCCCCCAAGAGACCCAGTACTTC.

The chain is built from TRBV6-5 and TRBJ2-7; D remains ambiguous. Germline CDR1 reads MNHEY; CDR2 reads SVGAGI. Trimming pared 0 bases from V and 6 bases from J, leaving 15 bases between. The CDR3 length is 15 residues. The CDR3 DNA reads as TGTGCCAGCAGTTACTCCAGCGCCGTTAGTCGCGAGCAGTACTTC. It translates to CASSYSSAVSREQYF.

This chain connects TRBV9 to TRBJ2-1; D is undetermined. Trimming cost V 0 bases and J 9 bases, with 10 bases left between them. The CDR3 totals 13 residues. CDR1 and CDR2 from the germline V gene are SGDLS and YYNGEE. The DNA for the CDR3 is TGTGCCAGCAGCGTAGTAGAGGATGGTGAGCAGTTCTTC. It yields the protein CASSVVEDGEQFF.

The V call is TRBV27, the J call TRBJ1-6; D may be TRBD1 (6 bases). Trimming removed 4 bases from V and 10 bases from J, with 17 bases in between. The germline CDR1 and CDR2 sequences are MNHEY and SMNVEV (reference sequence). The CDR3 spans 15 residues. The CDR3 DNA reads TGTGCCAGCAGTTACAGGGAGGATGCGGGGTCACCCCTCCACTTT. Protein sequence: CASSYREDAGSPLHF.

The V gene is TRBV10-2, the J gene TRBJ2-7; 11 bases agree with TRBD1. V was clipped by 6 bases and J by 7 bases; unmatched bases: 5. Germline-derived CDR1 and CDR2 are WSHSY and SAAADI. The CDR3 runs to 13 residues. The CDR3 DNA is TGCGCCAGCAGGGGACAGGGGGTGAATGAGCAGTACTTC. Its protein product is CASRGQGVNEQYF.

The V gene is TRBV5-6, the J gene TRBJ2-3; D may be TRBD2 (5 bases). This CDR3 contains 13 residues. The V gene lost 3 bases and the J gene lost 4 bases, with 9 bases spanning the gap. The germline V gene encodes CDR1 SGHDT and CDR2 YYEEEE. The CDR3 DNA reads TGTGCCAGCAGCTCGGGGTACCCAGATACGCAGTATTTT. Protein: CASSSGYPDTQYF.

V and J are TRBV30 and TRBJ1-2, with 7 nucleotides matching TRBD1. The V and J ends lost 2 bases and 4 bases, in that order; junction bases with no gene match: 1. The CDR3 totals 12 residues. Germline-derived CDR1 and CDR2 are GTSNPN and SVGIG (reference sequence). CDR3 sequence: CAWSKGAYGYTF. The CDR3 nucleotides read TGTGCCTGGAGTAAGGGGGCCTATGGCTACACCTTC.

The chain links TRBV29-1 to TRBJ2-7; D gene unclear. This CDR3 has 13 amino acids. Trimming took 2 bases from V and 0 from J, leaving 8 bases between them. The germline CDR1 and CDR2 sequences are SQVTM and ANQGSEA. The CDR3 bases are TGCAGCGTTGAACCGGACGGCTCCTACGAGCAGTACTTC. Translating gives CSVEPDGSYEQYF.

The genes are TRBV2 and TRBJ1-5; D call uncertain. V was shortened by 6 bases and J by 1 base, with 7 bases between the two germline ends. The germline V gene has CDR1 SNHLY and CDR2 FYNNEI. The CDR3 loop spans 13 amino acids. The CDR3 coding sequence is TGTGCCAGCAGGCCTTTCAGCAATCAGCCCCAGCATTTT. Amino acids: CASRPFSNQPQHF.

This clone was recorded only once. The gene calls are TRBV4-1 and TRBJ2-3, with 9 nucleotides matching TRBD2. The J segment lost 4 bases and the V segment lost 0 bases, leaving 17 bases of the junction unmatched. The germline gives CDR1 MGHRA, CDR2 YSYEKL. The CDR3 totals 20 residues. CDR3 protein: CASSQEGLAGANGGADTQYF. The CDR3 DNA is TGCGCCAGCAGCCAAGAAGGGTTAGCGGGGGCAAACGGGGGTGCAGATACGCAGTATTTT.

V and J are TRBV6-5 and TRBJ1-3; D is unclear. From germline, CDR1 is MNHEY and CDR2 SVGAGI. The ends were cut back, 7 bases at V and 0 bases at J, with 13 bases in the middle. CDR3 length: 15 residues. The CDR3 here is CASTPQPFSGNTIYF. The CDR3 DNA sequence: TGTGCCAGCACCCCACAGCCGTTCTCTGGAAACACCATATATTTT.

Written as DNA, the CDR3 is TGTGCCAGCAGTTCGGGGACAGACTACGAGCAGTACTTC. The encoded protein is CASSSGTDYEQYF. V gene TRBV27 combines with J gene TRBJ2-7; 7 bases fit TRBD1. The CDR3 extends over 13 amino acids. CDR1 is MNHEY, CDR2 SMNVEV, per germline (reference sequence). The V and J ends lost 4 bases and 3 bases, in that order; junction bases with no gene match: 3.

The chain is built from TRBV28 and TRBJ2-7; D could derive from TRBD1 or TRBD2 (5 bases each). Germline V gives CDR1 MDHEN, CDR2 SYDVKM. This CDR3 region has 14 residues. The germline V and J ends were trimmed by 8 bases and 3 bases, with 17 bases remaining between them. CDR3: CASGFRGADYEQYF. CDR3 DNA: TGTGCCAGCGGCTTTAGGGGAGCCGACTACGAGCAGTACTTC.

The gene calls are TRBV18 and TRBJ1-6; D gene ambiguous. V lost 3 bases to trimming and J lost 6 bases, with 0 bases between them. The V gene's germline CDR1 is KGHSH and CDR2 LQKENI. This CDR3 comprises 11 residues. The CDR3 sequence is CASSPNSPLHF. The CDR3 bases are TGTGCCAGCTCACCTAATTCACCCCTCCACTTT. The variable domain in full, with the rest retrieved from reference TRBV18 and TRBJ1-6, is NAGVMQNPRHLVRRRGQEARLRCSPMKGHSHVYWYRQLPEEGLKFMVYLQKENIIDESGMPKERFSAEFPKEGPSILRIQQVVRGDSAAYFCASSPNSPLHFGNGTRLTVT.

V and J are TRBV9 and TRBJ2-7, with 8 bases lining up with TRBD1. Trimming took 0 bases from V and 7 from J; bases not matched to a gene: 9. This CDR3 is built from 15 residues. Germline assignment: CDR1 SGDLS and CDR2 YYNGEE. CDR3 sequence (DNA): TGTGCCAGCAGCGTAGTAGGCAGGGGGCTGGGGGAGCAGTACTTC. Residues: CASSVVGRGLGEQYF.

This sequence joins TRBV5-1 and TRBJ2-5, with 9 nucleotides matching TRBD1. The CDR3 spans 16 residues. V shed 2 bases and J 5 bases; nucleotides not matched to a gene: 10. CDR1 is SGHRS and CDR2 is YFSETQ in the germline V gene. CDR3 nucleotides: TGCGCCAGCAGCTTATCATACAGGGGGCAGGGGGAGACCCAGTACTTC. Translating it yields CASSLSYRGQGETQYF.

This rearrangement joins TRBV5-1 to TRBJ2-1; 7 bases are shared with TRBD2. V lost 4 bases, J lost 0 bases, and 7 bases stayed unmatched. CDR1 and CDR2 (germline): SGHRS, YFSETQ. The CDR3 covers 16 residues. The CDR3 reads CASSPPSGGSYNEQFF. CDR3 in DNA: TGCGCCAGCAGCCCGCCCTCGGGGGGCTCCTACAATGAGCAGTTCTTC.

This clone was seen more than once but under ten times. The chain joins TRBV5-6 to TRBJ1-5; weak D call: TRBD1 (5 bases). From germline, CDR1 is SGHDT and CDR2 YYEEEE. This CDR3 is 16 amino acids long. Trimming pared 1 base from V and 0 bases from J, leaving 11 bases between. In DNA form, the CDR3 reads TGTGCCAGCAGCTTGTGGTTGACAGATAGCAATCAGCCCCAGCATTTT. It codes for CASSLWLTDSNQPQHF.

The V call is TRBV5-5, the J call TRBJ2-3; the match to TRBD2 covers 11 bases. After removal of 6 bases from V and 6 bases from J, the junction contained 9 bases not matched to a gene. CDR1 and CDR2 from the germline V gene are SGHKS and YYEKEE (reference sequence). CDR3 length: 15 amino acids. The CDR3 DNA reads as TGTGCCAGCACCAGAACTAGCGGGAGTTTGGATACGCAGTATTTT. Its protein product is CASTRTSGSLDTQYF.